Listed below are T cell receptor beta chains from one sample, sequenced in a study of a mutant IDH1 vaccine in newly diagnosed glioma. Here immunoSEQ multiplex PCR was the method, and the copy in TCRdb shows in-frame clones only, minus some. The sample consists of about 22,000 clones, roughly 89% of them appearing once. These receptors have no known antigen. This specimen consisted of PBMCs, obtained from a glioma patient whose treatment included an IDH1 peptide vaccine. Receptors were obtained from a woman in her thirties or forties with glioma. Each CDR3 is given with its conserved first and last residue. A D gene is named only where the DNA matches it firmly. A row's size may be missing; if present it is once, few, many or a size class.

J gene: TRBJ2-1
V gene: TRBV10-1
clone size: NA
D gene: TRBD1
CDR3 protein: CASGTGSYNEQFF
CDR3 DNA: TGCGCCAGCGGGACAGGCTCCTACAATGAGCAGTTCTTC

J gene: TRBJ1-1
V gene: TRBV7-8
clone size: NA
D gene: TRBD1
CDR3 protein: CASSLPRTGNTEAFF
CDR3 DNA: TGTGCCAGCAGCTTACCTCGGACAGGGAACACTGAAGCTTTCTTT

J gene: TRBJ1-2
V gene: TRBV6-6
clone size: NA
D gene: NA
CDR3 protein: CASTLGGDYGYTF
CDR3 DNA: TGTGCCAGCACCCTGGGGGGGGACTATGGCTACACCTTC

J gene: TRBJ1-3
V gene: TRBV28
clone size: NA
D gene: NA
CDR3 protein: CASSLTGNTIYF
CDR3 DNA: TGTGCCAGCAGTCTTACAGGAAACACCATATATTTT

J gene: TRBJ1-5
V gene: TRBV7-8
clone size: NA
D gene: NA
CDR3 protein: CASSPADRRRGQPQHF
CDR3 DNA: TGTGCCAGCAGCCCTGCGGACAGACGCCGGGGCCAGCCCCAGCATTTT

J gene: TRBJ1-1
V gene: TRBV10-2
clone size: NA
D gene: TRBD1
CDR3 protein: CASSEDRANTEAFF
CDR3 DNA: TGCGCCAGCAGTGAGGACAGGGCGAACACTGAAGCTTTCTTT

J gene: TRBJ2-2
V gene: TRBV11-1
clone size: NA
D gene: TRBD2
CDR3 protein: CASSLAGLAGVTGELFF
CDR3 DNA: TGTGCCAGCAGCTTAGCAGGACTAGCGGGAGTCACCGGGGAGCTGTTTTTT

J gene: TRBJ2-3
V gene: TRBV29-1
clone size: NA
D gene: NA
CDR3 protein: CSVVQHTQYF
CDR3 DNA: TGCAGCGTTGTCCAACATACGCAGTATTTT

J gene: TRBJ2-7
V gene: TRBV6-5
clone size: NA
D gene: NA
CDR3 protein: CASSYGFEQYF
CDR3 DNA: TGTGCCAGCAGTTACGGGTTCGAGCAGTACTTC

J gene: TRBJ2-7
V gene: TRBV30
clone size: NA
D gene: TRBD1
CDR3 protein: CACSARKSPQGAKQYF
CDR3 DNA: TGTGCCTGCTCCGCCCGAAAAAGCCCCCAGGGGGCCAAGCAGTACTTC

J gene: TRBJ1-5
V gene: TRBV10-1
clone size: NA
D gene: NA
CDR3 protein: CASREGTPNQPQHF
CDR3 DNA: TGCGCCAGCAGAGAGGGAACCCCCAATCAGCCCCAGCATTTT

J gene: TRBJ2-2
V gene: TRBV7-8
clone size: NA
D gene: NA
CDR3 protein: CASSRTGMNTGELFF
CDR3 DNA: TGTGCCAGCAGCCGAACAGGGATGAACACCGGGGAGCTGTTTTTT

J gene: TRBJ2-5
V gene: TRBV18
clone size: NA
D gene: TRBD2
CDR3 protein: CASSPQERALAGLQETQYF
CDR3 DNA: TGTGCCAGCTCACCACAAGAGCGGGCACTAGCGGGTCTCCAAGAGACCCAGTACTTC

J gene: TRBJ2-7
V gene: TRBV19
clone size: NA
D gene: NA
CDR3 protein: CASSTQGEGSYEQYF
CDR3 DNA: TGTGCCAGTAGTACCCAGGGAGAGGGGTCCTACGAGCAGTACTTC

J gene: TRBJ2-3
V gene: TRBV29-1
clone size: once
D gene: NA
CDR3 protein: CSVWLPNTDTQYF
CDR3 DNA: TGCAGCGTTTGGCTACCCAACACAGATACGCAGTATTTT

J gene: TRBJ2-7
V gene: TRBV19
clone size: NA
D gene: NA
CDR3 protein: CASSKPGRSYEQYF
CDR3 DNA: TGTGCCAGTAGTAAACCGGGAAGATCCTACGAGCAGTACTTC

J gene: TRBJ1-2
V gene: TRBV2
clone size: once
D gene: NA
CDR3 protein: CASSFTGAYTF
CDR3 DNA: TGTGCCAGCAGTTTCACCGGTGCCTACACCTTC

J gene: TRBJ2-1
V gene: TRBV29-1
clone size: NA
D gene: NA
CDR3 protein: CSVTSALGSYNEQFF
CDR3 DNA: TGCAGCGTTACGTCAGCGTTGGGCTCCTACAATGAGCAGTTCTTC

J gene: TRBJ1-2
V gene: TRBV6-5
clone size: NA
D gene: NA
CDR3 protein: CASFGDYGYTF
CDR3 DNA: TGTGCCAGCTTCGGGGACTATGGCTACACCTTC

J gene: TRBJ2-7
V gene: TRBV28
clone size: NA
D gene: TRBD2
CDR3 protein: CASSSQGSGWLGQYF
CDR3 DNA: TGTGCCAGCAGTTCCCAGGGTAGCGGGTGGTTAGGGCAGTACTTC

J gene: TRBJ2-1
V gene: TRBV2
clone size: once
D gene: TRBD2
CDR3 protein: CASSPRRLAGGREQFF
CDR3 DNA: TGTGCCAGCAGTCCTAGGAGGCTAGCGGGGGGGCGTGAGCAGTTCTTC

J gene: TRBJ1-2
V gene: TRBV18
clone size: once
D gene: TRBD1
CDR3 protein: CASSGLPRRTGINYGYTF
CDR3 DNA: TGTGCCAGCTCTGGCCTCCCGCGCCGGACAGGGATTAACTATGGCTACACCTTC

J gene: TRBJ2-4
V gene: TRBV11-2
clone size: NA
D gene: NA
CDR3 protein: CASSDMGAKNIQYF
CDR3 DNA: TGTGCCAGCAGCGACATGGGGGCCAAAAACATTCAGTACTTC

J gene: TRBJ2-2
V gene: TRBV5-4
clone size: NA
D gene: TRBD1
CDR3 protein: CASSLRTGGINTGELFF
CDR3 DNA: TGTGCCAGCAGCCTTAGGACAGGGGGCATCAACACCGGGGAGCTGTTTTTT

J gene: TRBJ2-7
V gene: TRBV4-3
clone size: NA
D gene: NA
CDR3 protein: CASSQNRDQTYEQYF
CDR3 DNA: TGCGCCAGCAGCCAAAACAGGGATCAGACCTACGAGCAGTACTTC

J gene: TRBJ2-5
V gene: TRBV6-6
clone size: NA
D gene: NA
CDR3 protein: CASSEGGAKEETQYF
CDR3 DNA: TGTGCCAGCAGCGAAGGGGGGGCGAAGGAAGAGACCCAGTACTTC

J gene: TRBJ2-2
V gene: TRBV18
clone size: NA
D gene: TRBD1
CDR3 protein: CASSPPLGQGERSGELFF
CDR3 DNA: TGTGCCAGCTCACCTCCGCTCGGACAGGGGGAGCGAAGCGGGGAGCTGTTTTTT

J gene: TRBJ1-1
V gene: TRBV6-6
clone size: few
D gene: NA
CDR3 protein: CASSHSDTEAFF
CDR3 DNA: TGTGCCAGCAGTCATTCGGACACTGAAGCTTTCTTT

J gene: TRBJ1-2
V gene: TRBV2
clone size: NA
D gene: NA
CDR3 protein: CASTFSTAYGYTF
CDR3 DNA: TGTGCCAGCACATTCTCAACAGCCTATGGCTACACCTTC

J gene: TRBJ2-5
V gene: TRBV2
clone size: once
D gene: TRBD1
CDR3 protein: CASRRRDREKETQYF
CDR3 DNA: TGTGCCAGCAGGCGCCGGGACAGGGAGAAAGAGACCCAGTACTTC

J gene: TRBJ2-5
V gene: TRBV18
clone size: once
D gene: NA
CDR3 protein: CASSPLNRETQYF
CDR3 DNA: TGTGCCAGCTCACCTCTTAATCGGGAGACCCAGTACTTC

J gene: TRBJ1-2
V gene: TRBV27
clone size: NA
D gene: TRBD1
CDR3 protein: CASSSAYRDRDGYTF
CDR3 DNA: TGTGCCAGCAGTTCAGCATACCGGGACAGGGATGGCTACACCTTC

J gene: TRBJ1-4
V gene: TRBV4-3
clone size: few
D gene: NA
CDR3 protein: CASSQTGRENEKLFF
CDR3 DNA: TGCGCCAGCAGCCAAACAGGGAGGGAGAATGAAAAACTGTTTTTT

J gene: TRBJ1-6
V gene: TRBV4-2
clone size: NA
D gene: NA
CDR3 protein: CASSQGRAGWDSPLHF
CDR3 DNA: TGTGCCAGCAGCCAAGGAAGGGCGGGCTGGGATTCACCCCTCCACTTT

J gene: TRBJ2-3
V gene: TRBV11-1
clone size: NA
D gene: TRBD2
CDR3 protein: CASSFGLAGLGDTQYF
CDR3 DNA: TGTGCCAGCAGCTTCGGACTAGCGGGGCTTGGCGATACGCAGTATTTT

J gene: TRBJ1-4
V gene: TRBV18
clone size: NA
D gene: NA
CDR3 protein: CASSPPEFTGGGEKLFF
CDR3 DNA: TGTGCCAGCTCACCACCGGAATTCACCGGGGGCGGGGAAAAACTGTTTTTT

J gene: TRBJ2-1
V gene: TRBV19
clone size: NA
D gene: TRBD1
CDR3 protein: CASSPGQGVNEQFF
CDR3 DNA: TGTGCCAGTAGCCCCGGACAGGGGGTCAATGAGCAGTTCTTC

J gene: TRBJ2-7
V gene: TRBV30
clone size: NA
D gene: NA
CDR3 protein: CAWSHGRTYEQYF
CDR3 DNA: TGTGCCTGGAGCCACGGGAGAACCTACGAGCAGTACTTC

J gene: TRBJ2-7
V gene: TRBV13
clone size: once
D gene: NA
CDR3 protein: CASSLPNALREQYF
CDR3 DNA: TGTGCCAGCAGCTTACCCAATGCTCTACGAGAGCAGTACTTC

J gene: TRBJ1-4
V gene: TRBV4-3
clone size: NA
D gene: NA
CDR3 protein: CASSPQVATNEKLFF
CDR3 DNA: TGCGCCAGCAGCCCCCAAGTTGCAACTAATGAAAAACTGTTTTTT

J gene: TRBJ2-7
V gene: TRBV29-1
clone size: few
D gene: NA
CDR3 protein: CSARYEQYF
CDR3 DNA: TGCAGCGCACGCTACGAGCAGTACTTC

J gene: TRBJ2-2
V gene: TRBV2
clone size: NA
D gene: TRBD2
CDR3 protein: CASSFLGLSTGELFF
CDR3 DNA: TGTGCCAGCAGTTTTCTGGGACTAAGCACCGGGGAGCTGTTTTTT

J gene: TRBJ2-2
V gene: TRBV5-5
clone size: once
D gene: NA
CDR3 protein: CASSFAQVANTGELFF
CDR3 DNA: TGTGCCAGCAGCTTTGCGCAGGTGGCGAACACCGGGGAGCTGTTTTTT

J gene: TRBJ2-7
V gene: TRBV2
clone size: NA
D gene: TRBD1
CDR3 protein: CASSPGTGPYEQYF
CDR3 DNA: TGTGCCAGCAGCCCCGGGACAGGGCCCTACGAGCAGTACTTC

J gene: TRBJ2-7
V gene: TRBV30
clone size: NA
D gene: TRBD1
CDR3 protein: CAWSTGTDEQYF
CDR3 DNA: TGTGCCTGGAGTACCGGGACAGACGAGCAGTACTTC

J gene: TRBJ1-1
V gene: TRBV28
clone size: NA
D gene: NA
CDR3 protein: CASSLMGGNTEAFF
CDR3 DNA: TGTGCCAGCAGCTTAATGGGGGGGAACACTGAAGCTTTCTTT

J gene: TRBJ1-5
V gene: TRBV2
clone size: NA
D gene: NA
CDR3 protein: CASSEETVPRPQHF
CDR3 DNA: TGTGCCAGCAGTGAAGAAACAGTCCCCCGGCCCCAGCATTTT

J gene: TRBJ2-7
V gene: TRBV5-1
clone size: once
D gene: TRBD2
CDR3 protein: CASSLAEGRDEQYF
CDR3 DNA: TGCGCCAGCAGCTTGGCGGAGGGGAGGGACGAGCAGTACTTC

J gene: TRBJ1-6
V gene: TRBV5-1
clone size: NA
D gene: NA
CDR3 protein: CASSLEYLNSPLHF
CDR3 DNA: TGCGCCAGCAGCTTGGAGTACTTAAATTCACCCCTCCACTTT

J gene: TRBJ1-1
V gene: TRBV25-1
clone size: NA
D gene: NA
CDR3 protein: CASSTGTEAFF
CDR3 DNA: TGTGCCAGCAGTACAGGCACTGAAGCTTTCTTT

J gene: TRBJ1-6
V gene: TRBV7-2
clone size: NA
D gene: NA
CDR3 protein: CASSTRSSYNSPLHF
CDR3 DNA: TGTGCCAGCAGCACGAGAAGCTCCTATAATTCACCCCTCCACTTT

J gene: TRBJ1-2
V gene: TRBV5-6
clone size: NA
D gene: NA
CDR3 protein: CASSLPDQGRPLYGYTF
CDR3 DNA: TGTGCCAGCAGCTTACCCGACCAGGGCCGGCCATTGTATGGCTACACCTTC

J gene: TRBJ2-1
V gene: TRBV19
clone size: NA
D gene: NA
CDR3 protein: CASHRRRGGHNEQFF
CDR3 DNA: TGTGCCAGTCATCGCCGCAGGGGAGGGCACAATGAGCAGTTCTTC

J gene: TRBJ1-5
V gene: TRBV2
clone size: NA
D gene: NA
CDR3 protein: CASSAPEGHKANQPQHF
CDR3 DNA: TGTGCCAGCAGCGCCCCCGAGGGACATAAGGCGAATCAGCCCCAGCATTTT

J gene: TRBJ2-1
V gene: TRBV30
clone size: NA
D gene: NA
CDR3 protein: CAWSVGGSAHNEQFF
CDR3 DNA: TGTGCCTGGAGTGTGGGTGGGAGTGCTCACAATGAGCAGTTCTTC

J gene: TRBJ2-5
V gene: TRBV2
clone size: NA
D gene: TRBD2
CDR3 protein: CASSRDSRPVKIAGGRPQETQYF
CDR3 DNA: TGTGCCAGCAGCCGGGACAGCCGACCGGTAAAAATAGCGGGAGGGCGTCCCCAAGAGACCCAGTACTTC

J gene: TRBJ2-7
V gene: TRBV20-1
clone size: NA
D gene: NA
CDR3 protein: CSVNPAYEQYF
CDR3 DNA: TGCAGTGTTAACCCAGCATACGAGCAGTACTTC